This T cell receptor beta chain is drawn from a study of T-cell memory formation after mild COVID-19. A remark on this clonotype: Its target is not known.

Notes on the study in general: CD4+ clones that contracted lay mainly in CM and EM; CD8+ ones lay in EMRA.

The 5'RACE method, run with constant-segment primers, produced TCR alpha and TCR beta cDNA libraries (carrying sample barcodes and UMIs). MiXCR, run by TCRdb on the 5' RACE reads, gives a single entry per CDR3 protein. The sample comprises over 350,000 distinct CDR3 sequences, roughly 26% of which are singletons, and around 8.7% rests with the top ten. The germline gives CDR1 LGHNA, CDR2 YNFKEQ. The CDR3 has 17 residues. Trimming took 3 bases from V and 8 from J; bases not matched to a gene: 17. This TCR derives from an adult woman who had mild COVID-19 (a few samples of this study predate the infection). Cell type and time point are not known. The V and J genes are TRBV4-2 and TRBJ1-1, with 8 bases matching TRBD1. The specimen sequenced was PBMCs or a T cell subset sorted from them (not recorded which). For the CDR3, the DNA is TGTGCCAGCAGCCACCTCCCTCCAGGGGGCAGCCCTCAGGAAGCTTTCTTT. This codes for CASSHLPPGGSPQEAFF.